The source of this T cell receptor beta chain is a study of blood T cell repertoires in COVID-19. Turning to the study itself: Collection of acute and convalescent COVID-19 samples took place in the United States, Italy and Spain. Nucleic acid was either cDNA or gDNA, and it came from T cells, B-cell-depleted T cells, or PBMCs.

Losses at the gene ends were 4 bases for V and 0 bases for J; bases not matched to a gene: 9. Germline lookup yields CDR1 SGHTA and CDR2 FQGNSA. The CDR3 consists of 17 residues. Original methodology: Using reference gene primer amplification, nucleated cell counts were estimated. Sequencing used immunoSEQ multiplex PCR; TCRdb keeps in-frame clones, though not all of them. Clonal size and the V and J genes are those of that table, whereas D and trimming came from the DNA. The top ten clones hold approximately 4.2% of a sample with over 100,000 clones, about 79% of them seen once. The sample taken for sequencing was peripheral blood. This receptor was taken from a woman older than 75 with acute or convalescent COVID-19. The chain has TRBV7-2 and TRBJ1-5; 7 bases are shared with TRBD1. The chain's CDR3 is CASSWDSRINSNQPQHF. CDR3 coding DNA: TGTGCCAGCAGCTGGGACAGTCGGATTAATAGCAATCAGCCCCAGCATTTT.